This T cell receptor beta chain comes out of a study of shared clonotypes between healthy human individuals. Notes on this clone: The sample contains more than one DNA sequence encoding this CDR3.

The CDR3 runs to 13 residues. The germline V gene encodes CDR1 SEHNR and CDR2 FQNEAQ (reference sequence). V was pared by 0 bases and J by 5 bases, with 0 bases of the junction left unmatched. Only in-frame clones appear in the TCRdb table, and some are missing; sequencing was by immunoSEQ multiplex PCR. The sample yields about 2.3 million clones, 85% to 95% seen once. This chain uses TRBV7-9 with TRBJ2-5, with 7 bases lining up with TRBD1. Sequencing input: naive CD4+ T cells from PBMCs. Documented subset: CD45RA+ positively selected. This sequence originates from a man between 18 and 35 years old in good health. Some clones in this sample may be carry-over from other donors' samples. The CDR3 protein is CASSLAGGETQYF. The CDR3 region has the DNA TGTGCCAGCAGCTTAGCAGGGGGCGAGACCCAGTACTTC.